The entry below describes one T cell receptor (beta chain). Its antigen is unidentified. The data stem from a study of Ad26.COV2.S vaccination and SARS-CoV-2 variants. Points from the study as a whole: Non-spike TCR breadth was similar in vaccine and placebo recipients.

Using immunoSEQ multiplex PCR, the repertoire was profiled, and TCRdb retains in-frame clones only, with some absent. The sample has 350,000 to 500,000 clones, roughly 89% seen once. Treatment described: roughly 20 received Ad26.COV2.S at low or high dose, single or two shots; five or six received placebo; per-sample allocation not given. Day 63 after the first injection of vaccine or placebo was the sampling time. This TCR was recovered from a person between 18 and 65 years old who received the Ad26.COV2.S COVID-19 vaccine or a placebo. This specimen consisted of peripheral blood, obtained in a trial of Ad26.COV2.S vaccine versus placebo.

CDR3 loop: CSASNSGEQYV. The CDR3 DNA follows: TGCAGTGCCAGTAATAGTGGGGAGCAGTACGTC. The rearrangement joins TRBV20-1 to TRBJ2-7, with D uncertain. Germline CDR1 reads DFQATT; CDR2 reads SNEGSKA (reference sequence). Trimming shortened V by 6 bases and J by 7 bases, and 13 bases separated the two germline ends. The CDR3 covers 11 residues.